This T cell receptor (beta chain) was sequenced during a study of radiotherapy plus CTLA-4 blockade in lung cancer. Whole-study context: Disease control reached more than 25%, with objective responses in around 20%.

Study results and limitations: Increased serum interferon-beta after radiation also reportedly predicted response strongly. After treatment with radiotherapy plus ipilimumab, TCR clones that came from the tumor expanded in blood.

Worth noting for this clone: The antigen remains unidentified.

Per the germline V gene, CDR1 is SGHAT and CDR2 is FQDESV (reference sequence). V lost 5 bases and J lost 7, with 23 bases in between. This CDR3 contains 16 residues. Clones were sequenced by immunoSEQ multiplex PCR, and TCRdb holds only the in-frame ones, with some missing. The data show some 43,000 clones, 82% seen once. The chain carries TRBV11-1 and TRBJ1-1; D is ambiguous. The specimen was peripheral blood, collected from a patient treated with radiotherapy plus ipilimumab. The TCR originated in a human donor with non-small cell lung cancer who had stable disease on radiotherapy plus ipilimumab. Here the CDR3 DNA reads TGTGCCAGCAGCACACCCGGTCCGTCGGGGTTGGGTGAAGCTTTCTTT. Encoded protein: CASSTPGPSGLGEAFF.